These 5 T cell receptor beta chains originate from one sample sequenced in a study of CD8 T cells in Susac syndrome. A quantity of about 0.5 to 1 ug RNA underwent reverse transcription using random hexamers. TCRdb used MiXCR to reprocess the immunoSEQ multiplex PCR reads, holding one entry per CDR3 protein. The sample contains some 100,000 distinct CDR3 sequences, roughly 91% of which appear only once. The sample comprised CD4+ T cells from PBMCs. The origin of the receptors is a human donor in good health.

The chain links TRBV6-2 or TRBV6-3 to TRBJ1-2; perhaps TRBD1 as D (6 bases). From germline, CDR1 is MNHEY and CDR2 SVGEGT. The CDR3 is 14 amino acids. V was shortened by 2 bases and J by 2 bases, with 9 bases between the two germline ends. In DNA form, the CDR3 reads TGTGCCAGCAGTTACGGTGACAGGAACTATGGCTACACCTTC. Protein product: CASSYGDRNYGYTF.

In nucleotides, the CDR3 is TGTGCCAGCAGCTCCGGACAGGCCAGGACTGAAGCTTTCTTT. The encoded protein is CASSSGQARTEAFF. The chain combines TRBV7-3 with TRBJ1-1, with 7 nucleotides matching TRBD1. Germline CDR1 SGHTA, CDR2 FQGTGA. This CDR3 comprises 14 residues. Germline trimming cut 4 bases from V and 5 bases from J; bases unmatched to any gene: 7. The complete variable domain, with remaining parts taken from reference TRBV7-3 and TRBJ1-1, reads GAGVSQTPSNKVTEKGKYVELRCDPISGHTALYWYRQSLGQGPEFLIYFQGTGAADDSGLPNDRFFAVRPEGSVSTLKIQRTERGDSAVYLCASSSGQARTEAFFGQGTRLTVV.

The CDR3 DNA reads TGTGCCAGTAGTATCTGGGGGACAGCGAACACCGGGGAGCTGTTTTTT. This translates into CASSIWGTANTGELFF. The genes are TRBV19 and TRBJ2-2; 7 nucleotides line up with TRBD1. V was pared by 3 bases and J by 0 bases, with 4 bases of the junction left unmatched. The CDR3 contains 16 residues. Germline V gives CDR1 LNHDA, CDR2 SQIVND (reference sequence).

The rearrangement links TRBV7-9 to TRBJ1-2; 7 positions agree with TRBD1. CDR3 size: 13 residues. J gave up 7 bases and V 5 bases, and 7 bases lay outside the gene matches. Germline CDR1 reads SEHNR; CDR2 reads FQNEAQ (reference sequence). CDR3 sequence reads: CASSARDRGGYTF. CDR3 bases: TGTGCCAGCAGCGCCCGGGACAGAGGTGGCTACACCTTC.

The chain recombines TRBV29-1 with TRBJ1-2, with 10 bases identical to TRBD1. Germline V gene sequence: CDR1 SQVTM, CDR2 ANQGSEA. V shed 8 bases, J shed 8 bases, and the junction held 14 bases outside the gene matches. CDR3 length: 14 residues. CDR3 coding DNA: TGCAGCTCAATCGGAGACAGGGGGCAGGAAGGCTACACCTTC. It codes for CSSIGDRGQEGYTF.